This passage covers 21 T cell receptor beta chains from one sample sequenced in a study of CD8+ T cells in alopecia areata. Extraction of RNA preceded its reverse transcription into cDNA, which served as the sequencing template. The assay was immunoSEQ multiplex PCR, and TCRdb's table has in-frame clones only and misses some. The table has about 170,000 clones, approximately 52% seen once. Treatment defined: oral pan-JAK inhibitor, 5-10 mg twice daily. The specimen was CD4+ T cells sorted from blood, collected at approximately week 60, from a patient treated with tofacitinib. The receptors originated from a human donor with alopecia areata.

The rearrangement joins TRBV27 to TRBJ2-3, with D perhaps TRBD2 (5 bases). This CDR3 has 14 residues. The V gene's germline CDR1 is MNHEY and CDR2 SMNVEV (reference sequence). V was clipped by 7 bases and J by 6 bases, with 17 bases between them. The CDR3 spells CASNPGFGIDTQYF. CDR3 nucleotides: TGTGCCAGCAATCCGGGGTTTGGTATTGATACGCAGTATTTT.

This rearrangement joins TRBV30 to TRBJ1-5; tentative D call: TRBD1 (5 bases). CDR1 is GTSNPN and CDR2 is SVGIG in the germline V gene (reference sequence). The CDR3 consists of 14 residues. V was shortened by 2 bases and J by 6 bases, with 14 bases between the two germline ends. In DNA, the CDR3 is TGTGCCTGGAGTTTTCAGGGTGCGGGTCAGCCCCAGCATTTT. It translates to CAWSFQGAGQPQHF.

This clone was detected a few times. The V and J genes are TRBV27 and TRBJ2-3; possible D gene TRBD2, 5 bases. From germline, CDR1 is MNHEY and CDR2 SMNVEV (reference sequence). This CDR3 spans 15 amino acids. Trimming shortened V by 6 bases and J by 4 bases, and 17 bases separated the two germline ends. CDR3: CASSSHPSGSDTQYF. In DNA form, the CDR3 reads TGTGCCAGCAGCTCCCACCCCAGCGGATCAGATACGCAGTATTTT.

The chain links TRBV13 to TRBJ2-7; TRBD1 matches 7 bases. Germline V lookup: CDR1 PRHDT, CDR2 FYEKMQ (reference sequence). This CDR3 is 13 amino acids long. V gave up 3 bases and J gave up 2 bases; unmatched junction bases: 1. Here the CDR3 reads CASSFRGTYEQYF. In nucleotides, the CDR3 is TGTGCCAGCAGCTTCAGGGGGACCTACGAGCAGTACTTC.

In its sample, this clone was seen a few times. V usage is TRBV25-1 and J usage is TRBJ2-3, with D perhaps TRBD2 (6 bases). V was trimmed by 3 bases and J by 3 bases, leaving 10 bases between them. This CDR3 has 14 residues. Germline V gene lookup returns CDR1 MGHDK and CDR2 SYGVNS. The CDR3 reads CASSDWAGTDTQYF. The CDR3 DNA sequence: TGTGCCAGCAGTGATTGGGCGGGGACAGATACGCAGTATTTT.

The genes are TRBV18 and TRBJ2-2; D not certain. The length of the CDR3 is 15 residues. CDR1 and CDR2 (germline): KGHSH, LQKENI. V dropped 6 bases and J dropped 2 bases, with 13 bases sitting between them. The CDR3 protein is CASSSRATNTGELFF. CDR3 sequence (DNA): TGTGCCAGCTCCTCAAGGGCTACTAACACCGGGGAGCTGTTTTTT.

This clone was detected only a few times. The rearrangement uses TRBV5-1 and TRBJ2-5; 7 nucleotides agree with TRBD1. The CDR3 is 13 residues long. From germline, CDR1 is SGHRS and CDR2 YFSETQ. Germline trimming cut 4 bases from V and 3 bases from J; bases unmatched to any gene: 3. CDR3 loop: CASSAGTEETQYF. For the CDR3, the DNA is TGCGCCAGCAGCGCTGGGACAGAAGAGACCCAGTACTTC.

This chain joins TRBV25-1 and TRBJ2-2; D not certain. Germline CDR1 is MGHDK and CDR2 is SYGVNS. The V end was cut by 2 bases, the J end by 1 base, with 5 bases between. CDR3 length equals 14 residues. The chain's CDR3 is CASSEPGNTGELFF. The CDR3 bases are TGTGCCAGCAGTGAACCAGGGAACACCGGGGAGCTGTTTTTT.

This clone was found a few times. The chain is built from TRBV2 and TRBJ1-5; D may be TRBD1 (5 bases). The germline gives CDR1 SNHLY, CDR2 FYNNEI. This CDR3 has 15 residues. V dropped 7 bases and J dropped 0 bases, with 13 bases sitting between them. CDR3 sequence reads: CASNRDVVSNQPQHF. For the CDR3, the DNA is TGTGCCAGCAATCGGGACGTTGTTAGCAATCAGCCCCAGCATTTT.

This sequence joins TRBV5-1 and TRBJ2-1; 9 bases agree with TRBD1. V was pared by 0 bases and J by 4 bases, with 5 bases of the junction left unmatched. CDR3 length: 16 residues. Germline CDR1 is SGHRS and CDR2 is YFSETQ. The CDR3 loop is CASSLEGQGPYNEQFF. The CDR3 DNA is TGCGCCAGCAGCTTGGAAGGACAGGGGCCATACAATGAGCAGTTCTTC.

This clone was observed a single time. The genes are TRBV28 and TRBJ2-7; TRBD1 matches at 7 bases. Trimming at V came to 3 bases and at J to 0 bases, leaving 2 bases not matched to a gene. Germline-derived CDR1 and CDR2 are MDHEN and SYDVKM. This CDR3 has 14 amino acids. CDR3 loop: CASSFGTVSYEQYF. CDR3 bases: TGTGCCAGCAGTTTTGGGACAGTCTCCTACGAGCAGTACTTC.

This clone was recorded a few times. This chain joins TRBV14 and TRBJ2-6, with no clear D. V was trimmed by 5 bases and J by 2 bases, leaving 13 bases between them. The CDR3 runs 16 residues. Per germline, CDR1 SGHDN and CDR2 FVKESK. Here the CDR3 reads CASSLSGTAGANVLTF. The CDR3 DNA sequence: TGTGCCAGCAGCTTATCGGGCACAGCTGGGGCCAACGTCCTGACTTTC.

This rearrangement joins TRBV29-1 to TRBJ2-4; no reliable D call. CDR3 length: 14 residues. With 6 bases removed from V and 4 bases from J, the gap between germline ends came to 16 bases. Germline CDR1 reads SQVTM; CDR2 reads ANQGSEA. CDR3 loop: CSVVDRLRKNIQYF. CDR3 in DNA: TGCAGCGTCGTGGACCGTCTGCGAAAAAACATTCAGTACTTC.

The chain links TRBV7-9 to TRBJ2-1, with a tentative D call TRBD1 (6 bases). Germline lookup yields CDR1 SEHNR and CDR2 FQNEAQ (reference sequence). The V end lost 6 bases, the J end lost 0 bases, and 12 bases lay between the germline ends. This CDR3 has 15 amino acids. DNA for the CDR3: TGTGCCAGCAGTTCCCGACAGGCCTCCTACAATGAGCAGTTCTTC. Its protein product is CASSSRQASYNEQFF.

CDR3 coding DNA: TGTGCCAGCAGCGCTCCGGCAGGGGGAGATCAGCCCCAGCATTTT. Amino acids: CASSAPAGGDQPQHF. The gene calls are TRBV28 and TRBJ1-5, with TRBD1 identical over 7 bases. The CDR3 is made up of 15 amino acids. CDR1 MDHEN and CDR2 SYDVKM come from the germline V gene. With V trimmed by 6 bases and J by 5 bases, 10 bases remained unmatched.

V and J are TRBV29-1 and TRBJ2-2; weak D call: TRBD2 (5 bases). The V end lost 6 bases, the J end lost 1 base, and 12 bases lay between the germline ends. The CDR3 sequence is 14 residues long. The V gene's germline CDR1 is SQVTM and CDR2 ANQGSEA. The chain's CDR3 is CSVRGRQNTGELFF. Here the CDR3 DNA reads TGCAGCGTCCGAGGGCGGCAGAACACCGGGGAGCTGTTTTTT.

The genes are TRBV6-6 and TRBJ2-2; unclear D gene. Germline V gives CDR1 MNHNY, CDR2 SVGAGI (reference sequence). V was cut by 6 bases and J by 3 bases, with 5 bases left in between. The CDR3 is made up of 12 amino acids. The CDR3 protein is CASREYTGELFF. CDR3 nucleotides: TGTGCCAGCAGGGAATACACCGGGGAGCTGTTTTTT.

This clone was counted a single time. The rearrangement uses TRBV2 and TRBJ2-5; D is unclear. Germline V gene lookup returns CDR1 SNHLY and CDR2 FYNNEI. This CDR3 has 13 residues. V shed 5 bases and J shed 0 bases, with 7 bases lying between them. The CDR3 DNA sequence: TGTGCCAGCAGTCCGGACCACCAAGAGACCCAGTACTTC. Translated, it gives CASSPDHQETQYF.

This clone turned up a few times. The gene calls are TRBV4-1 and TRBJ2-6, with D tentatively TRBD1 (5 bases). V lost 1 base, J lost 1 base, and 5 bases lay in between. Germline CDR1 MGHRA, CDR2 YSYEKL. This CDR3 has 15 amino acids. CDR3 sequence: CASSQGQSGANVLTF. The CDR3 DNA reads as TGCGCCAGCAGCCAAGGACAGTCTGGGGCCAACGTCCTGACTTTC.

V and J are TRBV30 and TRBJ1-6; D is uncertain. This CDR3 comprises 15 residues. V lost 3 bases and J 0 bases, leaving 9 bases between the germline ends. CDR1 GTSNPN and CDR2 SVGIG come from the germline V gene (reference sequence). The CDR3 coding sequence is TGTGCCTGGAGATCGGGAAGCTCCTATAATTCACCCCTCCACTTT. This sequence encodes CAWRSGSSYNSPLHF.

The chain links TRBV30 to TRBJ1-6; 9 bases map to TRBD1. Looked up from germline, CDR1 is GTSNPN and CDR2 is SVGIG (reference sequence). The V and J ends lost 4 bases and 9 bases, in that order; junction bases with no gene match: 4. The CDR3 runs 13 residues. The CDR3 is CAWKGQGGSPLHF. CDR3 DNA: TGTGCCTGGAAGGGACAGGGAGGTTCACCCCTCCACTTT.